This TCR beta chain was identified in a study of CD8+ T cells in alopecia areata. Study results and limitations: Lesional scalp exceeded normal scalp in clonality, especially in alopecia totalis/universalis.

On this clone: The antigen remains undetermined.

With 3 bases removed from V and 5 bases from J, the gap between germline ends came to 4 bases. CDR1 and CDR2 from the germline V gene are MNHNY and SVGAGI (reference sequence). The CDR3 loop spans 11 amino acids. As part of sample collection, lesional scalp punch biopsies and peripheral blood were taken from alopecia areata patients. Isolation of CD4+ and CD8+ T cells from PBMCs was achieved by sorting. Following extraction, RNA underwent reverse transcription to cDNA, which served as the sequencing template. Profiling relied on immunoSEQ multiplex PCR, and the TCRdb table lists in-frame clones only, not all of them. There are 110,000 or so clones in the sample; approximately 38% occur only once, and 3.1% lies in the top ten.

The sequence derives from a human donor with alopecia areata. The material sequenced was CD4+ T cells sorted from blood. V and J are TRBV6-6 and TRBJ2-5, with D hard to call. CDR3 protein: CASSYRETQYF. CDR3 bases: TGTGCCAGCAGTTATCGGGAGACCCAGTACTTC.